This T cell receptor beta chain was obtained from a study of blood T cell repertoires in COVID-19. About the study: Specimens from acute and convalescent COVID-19 originated in the United States, Italy and Spain. The cDNA or gDNA used as material had been derived from T cells, B-cell-depleted T cells, or PBMCs.

Trimming pared 4 bases from V and 4 bases from J, leaving 10 bases between. The CDR3 spans 13 residues. In germline, CDR1 is LGHDT, CDR2 YNNKEL (reference sequence). Per the authors' pipeline: Amplification from reference gene primers served as the basis for estimated nucleated cell counts. Method: immunoSEQ multiplex PCR; TCRdb's copy keeps in-frame clones and lacks some. The DNA was the basis for D and trimming; V, J and clone size are from that table. The sample shows 200,000 or so clones, roughly 82% of them seen only once. V is TRBV3-1 (or the pseudogene TRBV3-2) and J is TRBJ1-2, with a weak D call TRBD1 (6 bases). The TCR originated in a woman younger than 45 with acute or convalescent COVID-19. The sequenced sample consisted of peripheral blood. CDR3 loop: CASSPGTSYGYTF. CDR3 DNA: TGTGCCAGCAGCCCTGGGACAAGCTATGGCTACACCTTC.